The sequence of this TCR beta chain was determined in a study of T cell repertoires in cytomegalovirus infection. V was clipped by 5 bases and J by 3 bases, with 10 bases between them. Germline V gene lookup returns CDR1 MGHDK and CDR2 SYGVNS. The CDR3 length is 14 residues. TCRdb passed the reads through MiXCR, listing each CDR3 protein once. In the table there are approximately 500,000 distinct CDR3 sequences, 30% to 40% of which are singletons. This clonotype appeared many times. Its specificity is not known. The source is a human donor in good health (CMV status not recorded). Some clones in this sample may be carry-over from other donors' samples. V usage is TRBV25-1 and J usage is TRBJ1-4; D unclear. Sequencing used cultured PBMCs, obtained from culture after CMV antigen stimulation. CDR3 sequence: CASSSHGSNEKLFF. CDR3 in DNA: TGTGCCAGCAGTTCTCATGGGTCTAATGAAAAACTGTTTTTT.